These 28 T cell receptor beta chains were all obtained from the same sample, sequenced in a study of T cell changes during pregnancy in multiple sclerosis. Only in-frame clones appear in the TCRdb table, and some are missing; sequencing was by immunoSEQ multiplex PCR. Of tens of thousands of clones listed, about 85% are singletons. The source material was peripheral blood, sampled before pregnancy. These receptor sequences come from a female donor with multiple sclerosis, enrolled in a pregnancy study.

The chain couples TRBV18 to TRBJ1-2; TRBD1 matches 10 bases. Germline V gene sequence: CDR1 KGHSH, CDR2 LQKENI. This CDR3 is 14 amino acids long. V gave up 5 bases and J gave up 4 bases; unmatched junction bases: 4. CDR3: CASSGQGEIYGYTF. DNA for the CDR3: TGTGCCAGCTCAGGACAGGGGGAAATCTATGGCTACACCTTC.

The rearrangement uses TRBV30 and TRBJ2-3, with D unresolved. The V end was cut by 1 base, the J end by 2 bases, with 7 bases between. Germline V lookup: CDR1 GTSNPN, CDR2 SVGIG (reference sequence). This CDR3 has 13 amino acids. Written as DNA, the CDR3 is TGTGCCTGGAGTGGAGGAACCACAGATACGCAGTATTTT. Its protein product is CAWSGGTTDTQYF.

The chain recombines TRBV30 with TRBJ1-5; D is possibly TRBD1 (5 bases). CDR1 GTSNPN and CDR2 SVGIG come from the germline V gene (reference sequence). This CDR3 is 14 amino acids long. V lost 5 bases and J lost 4, with 15 bases in between. The CDR3 protein is CAWGRTMGNQPQHF. For the CDR3, the DNA is TGTGCCTGGGGCCGGACAATGGGTAATCAGCCCCAGCATTTT.

This chain joins TRBV7-9 and TRBJ1-1; D uncertain. The CDR3 consists of 14 residues. V lost 0 bases and J lost 1, with 6 bases in between. The V gene's germline CDR1 is SEHNR and CDR2 FQNEAQ (reference sequence). CDR3 coding DNA: TGTGCCAGCAGCTTAGCCAACGGGAACACTGAAGCTTTCTTT. As protein: CASSLANGNTEAFF. Based on the CDR3 plus reference TRBV7-9 and TRBJ1-1, the full variable domain is DTGVSQNPRHKITKRGQNVTFRCDPISEHNRLYWYRQTLGQGPEFLTYFQNEAQLEKSRLLSDRFSAERPKGSFSTLEIQRTEQGDSAMYLCASSLANGNTEAFFGQGTRLTVV.

The chain links TRBV2 to TRBJ2-5, with D possibly matching TRBD2 (5 bases). V lost 11 bases to trimming and J lost 2 bases, with 9 bases between them. Germline CDR1 SNHLY, CDR2 FYNNEI. The CDR3 is 11 amino acids. As DNA, the CDR3 is TGTGCCGGAGGTATTCAAGAGACCCAGTACTTC. Translating it yields CAGGIQETQYF.

V gene TRBV4-1 combines with J gene TRBJ2-4; tentative D call: TRBD1 (6 bases). Trimming took 0 bases from V and 0 from J, leaving 12 bases between them. There are 17 residues in the CDR3. Germline V gene data show CDR1 as MGHRA and CDR2 as YSYEKL. The CDR3 loop is CASSQDWGLIAKNIQYF. DNA for the CDR3: TGCGCCAGCAGCCAAGATTGGGGGCTGATAGCCAAAAACATTCAGTACTTC.

This rearrangement joins TRBV7-2 to TRBJ1-4; D remains ambiguous. The germline CDR1 and CDR2 sequences are SGHTA and FQGNSA. This CDR3 spans 14 amino acids. The V end was cut by 6 bases, the J end by 3 bases, with 11 bases between. CDR3 coding DNA: TGTGCCAGCAGGGCTAGTATCGCTAATGAAAAACTGTTTTTT. This encodes CASRASIANEKLFF.

V gene TRBV30 combines with J gene TRBJ1-2; D unresolved. CDR3 size: 11 residues. V gave up 0 bases and J gave up 4 bases, with 3 bases separating them. Germline CDR1 reads GTSNPN; CDR2 reads SVGIG (reference sequence). The CDR3 region is CAWSVVYGYTF. The CDR3 bases are TGTGCCTGGAGTGTCGTCTATGGCTACACCTTC.

CDR3 loop: CATGADGIYEQYF. Here the CDR3 DNA reads TGTGCCACAGGGGCGGACGGTATCTACGAGCAGTACTTC. The chain joins TRBV10-3 to TRBJ2-7; weak D call: TRBD1 (6 bases). V was cut by 10 bases and J by 3 bases, with 16 bases left in between. The CDR3 covers 13 residues. Germline V CDR1 and CDR2: ENHRY, SYGVKD.

In DNA, the CDR3 is TGTGCCAGCAGCTTGGGTGGGGCTTTGAACACTGAAGCTTTCTTT. Amino acids: CASSLGGALNTEAFF. The rearrangement uses TRBV11-3 and TRBJ1-1; D is perhaps TRBD1 (5 bases). Trimming took off 3 bases at V and 0 bases at J, with 11 bases between the two ends. Germline assignment: CDR1 SGHNT and CDR2 YENEEA. The CDR3 extends over 15 amino acids.

This clone appeared once. The chain's CDR3 is CASVQTGVNTEAFF. In DNA, the CDR3 is TGTGCCAGTGTTCAAACAGGCGTGAACACTGAAGCTTTCTTT. This chain links TRBV19 with TRBJ1-1; maybe TRBD1 (5 bases). CDR1 is LNHDA and CDR2 is SQIVND in the germline V gene (reference sequence). This CDR3 has 14 amino acids. V was clipped by 8 bases and J by 0 bases, with 13 bases between them. The whole variable domain, filled in from reference TRBV19 and TRBJ1-1, reads DGGITQSPKYLFRKEGQNVTLSCEQNLNHDAMYWYRQDPGQGLRLIYYSQIVNDFQKGDIAEGYSVSREKKESFPLTVTSAQKNPTAFYLCASVQTGVNTEAFFGQGTRLTVV.

This clone occurred a few times. V and J are TRBV6-1 and TRBJ2-1, with TRBD1 matching 7 bases. Germline V gene data show CDR1 as MNHNS and CDR2 as SASEGT. J was trimmed by 0 bases and V by 6 bases; bases with no gene match: 5. The CDR3 spans 15 residues. CDR3 residues: CASRWDRNSYNEQFF. DNA of the CDR3: TGTGCCAGCAGATGGGACAGAAACTCCTACAATGAGCAGTTCTTC.

V gene TRBV21-1 combines with J gene TRBJ1-4; whether TRBD1, the table's D call, matches the DNA was not checked. TRBV21-1 is noted as a pseudogene. This CDR3 contains 18 residues. The CDR3 DNA is TGTGCCAGCAGCAAAGGCCTGGGACAGGGGGCGTCAAGTGAAAAACTGTTTTTT. This gives the protein CASSKGLGQGASSEKLFF.

The rearrangement links TRBV2 to TRBJ2-7, with TRBD2 matching over 8 bases. Germline CDR1 and CDR2: SNHLY and FYNNEI. This CDR3 region has 14 residues. V was pared by 6 bases and J by 4 bases, with 8 bases of the junction left unmatched. Written as DNA, the CDR3 is TGTGCCAGCAGGTCCCCGGGGGGGAGGTACGAGCAGTACTTC. It specifies CASRSPGGRYEQYF.

The chain employs TRBV6-5 and TRBJ1-5; D gene uncertain. The CDR3 is made up of 15 amino acids. V lost 6 bases and J lost 4, with 16 bases in between. Germline assignment: CDR1 MNHEY and CDR2 SVGAGI. CDR3 amino acids: CASSPSGSSNQPQHF. CDR3 in DNA: TGTGCCAGCAGCCCGTCGGGATCCTCGAATCAGCCCCAGCATTTT.

The chain has TRBV27 and TRBJ2-7; D gene unclear. In germline, CDR1 is MNHEY, CDR2 SMNVEV (reference sequence). This CDR3 is built from 13 residues. Trimming took off 5 bases at V and 7 bases at J, with 15 bases between the two ends. CDR3 sequence: CASSLPAPGEQYF. Here the CDR3 DNA reads TGTGCCAGCAGTCTCCCAGCCCCCGGGGAGCAGTACTTC.

J is TRBJ2-5 and V is TRBV5-4; TRBD2 matches at 9 bases. From germline, CDR1 is SGHNT and CDR2 YYREEE (reference sequence). CDR3 length: 16 amino acids. The ends lost 1 base at V and 0 bases at J; junction bases unmatched: 4. The CDR3 region is CASSLMASGDQETQYF. CDR3 in DNA: TGTGCCAGCAGCTTGATGGCTAGCGGGGACCAAGAGACCCAGTACTTC.

A few counts support this clone. J is TRBJ1-1 and V is TRBV30; a weak D match, TRBD1 (6 bases). The CDR3 runs to 15 residues. CDR1 and CDR2 (germline): GTSNPN, SVGIG (reference sequence). V lost 6 bases to trimming and J lost 7 bases, with 24 bases between them. CDR3 residues: CACSTGSQSFVEAFF. The CDR3 coding sequence is TGTGCCTGCTCAACAGGGAGTCAGAGTTTCGTTGAAGCTTTCTTT.

The genes are TRBV5-4 and TRBJ2-1; 7 positions match TRBD1. Trimming cost V 4 bases and J 2 bases; bases outside gene matches: 6. In germline, CDR1 is SGHNT, CDR2 YYREEE (reference sequence). This CDR3 is 15 amino acids long. The CDR3, as DNA: TGTGCCAGCAGCATTGACAGGGTGGCCTACAATGAGCAGTTCTTC. Translation: CASSIDRVAYNEQFF.

V is TRBV5-4 and J is TRBJ2-7; 7 bases agree with TRBD1. With V trimmed by 0 bases and J by 1 base, 4 bases remained unmatched. The CDR3 has 15 amino acids. Per germline, CDR1 SGHNT and CDR2 YYREEE (reference sequence). The CDR3 protein is CASSLVGTESYEQYF. For the CDR3, the DNA is TGTGCCAGCAGCTTGGTCGGGACAGAGTCCTACGAGCAGTACTTC.

The chain carries TRBV19 and TRBJ2-1; D is perhaps TRBD2 (5 bases). This CDR3 contains 14 residues. In germline, CDR1 is LNHDA, CDR2 SQIVND (reference sequence). The V gene lost 1 base and the J gene lost 5 bases, with 9 bases spanning the gap. The CDR3 region has the DNA TGTGCCAGTAGTATAGTGCCGGGGAACAATGAGCAGTTCTTC. It encodes CASSIVPGNNEQFF.

The rearrangement links TRBV4-3 to TRBJ2-7; TRBD1 agrees at 9 bases. Germline CDR1 is LGHNA and CDR2 is YSLEER. CDR3 size: 17 residues. V was pared by 1 base and J by 4 bases, with 11 bases of the junction left unmatched. The CDR3 DNA reads as TGCGCCAGCAGCCAAGGGGTCACGGGACAGGGCGTGTACGAGCAGTACTTC. It specifies CASSQGVTGQGVYEQYF.

J is TRBJ1-3 and V is TRBV30; D might be TRBD1 (5 bases). The CDR3 runs 13 residues. Per germline, CDR1 GTSNPN and CDR2 SVGIG (reference sequence). The V end was cut by 3 bases, the J end by 2 bases, with 8 bases between. This CDR3 is CAWSKGAGNTIYF. Written as DNA, the CDR3 is TGTGCCTGGAGCAAAGGGGCTGGAAACACCATATATTTT.

The J gene is TRBJ1-4, the V gene TRBV19, with 8 bases lining up with TRBD1. CDR3 length: 14 residues. CDR1 is LNHDA and CDR2 is SQIVND in the germline V gene (reference sequence). V lost 3 bases to trimming and J lost 7 bases; unmatched junction nucleotides: 4. The CDR3 protein is CASSMPGGSEKLFF. CDR3 sequence (DNA): TGTGCCAGTAGTATGCCAGGGGGCTCTGAAAAACTGTTTTTT. The whole variable domain, filled in from reference TRBV19 and TRBJ1-4, reads DGGITQSPKYLFRKEGQNVTLSCEQNLNHDAMYWYRQDPGQGLRLIYYSQIVNDFQKGDIAEGYSVSREKKESFPLTVTSAQKNPTAFYLCASSMPGGSEKLFFGSGTQLSVL.

The chain carries TRBV6-6 and TRBJ1-5, with TRBD1 as a possible D gene (6 bases). The germline V gene has CDR1 MNHNY and CDR2 SVGAGI (reference sequence). The CDR3 consists of 15 residues. V lost 0 bases, J lost 3 bases, and 9 bases lay in between. CDR3 in DNA: TGTGCCAGCAGTTACTCAGCAGGGGACAATCAGCCCCAGCATTTT. This gives the protein CASSYSAGDNQPQHF.

The chain is built from TRBV12-5 and TRBJ2-7; D possibly corresponds to TRBD2 (6 bases). Trimming cost V 6 bases and J 5 bases, with 11 bases left between them. This CDR3 is built from 12 residues. Germline V lookup: CDR1 LGHNT, CDR2 FRNRAP. CDR3 in DNA: TGTGCTAGTGGACGCACTAGCAACGAGCAGTACTTC. Translating gives CASGRTSNEQYF.

The genes are TRBV29-1 and TRBJ2-1; tentatively, D is TRBD1 (6 bases). Germline V gives CDR1 SQVTM, CDR2 ANQGSEA. Deletions cut 3 bases from V and 7 bases from J, with 10 bases between. The CDR3 loop spans 12 amino acids. The CDR3 here is CSVEVQGNEQFF. The CDR3 nucleotides read TGCAGCGTTGAGGTACAGGGAAATGAGCAGTTCTTC.

The V gene is TRBV4-2, the J gene TRBJ1-5; 11 nucleotides line up with TRBD1. V shed 4 bases, J shed 6 bases, and the junction held 5 bases outside the gene matches. The germline V gene has CDR1 LGHNA and CDR2 YNFKEQ. This CDR3 contains 15 residues. DNA of the CDR3: TGTGCCAGCAGCCGACCGGGACAGGGGGGTCAGCCCCAGCATTTT. Its protein product is CASSRPGQGGQPQHF.